The 26 T cell receptor beta chains reported below all come from one sample, sequenced in a study of shared clonotypes between healthy human individuals. Positively selected for CCR7, the CD45RO-negative cells used as naive CD8 cells excluded terminally differentiated effector memory CD45RA+ cells. This table comes from immunoSEQ multiplex PCR, and its TCRdb copy is limited to in-frame clones, with some not included. The sample lists about 2 million clones; roughly 94% were seen once. Sequencing input: naive CD8+ T cells sorted from blood. The source is a man younger than 35 in good health.

This sequence joins TRBV6-1 and TRBJ1-5, with no clear D. Between the trimmed V and J ends, which lost 4 bases and 0 bases, there was a span of 7 bases. This CDR3 is 14 amino acids long. Per germline, CDR1 MNHNS and CDR2 SASEGT. In DNA form, the CDR3 reads TGTGCCAGCAGTGCCACTGATAGCAATCAGCCCCAGCATTTT. Translated: CASSATDSNQPQHF.

The CDR3 loop is CASRPGQGDGDEQFF. CDR3 in DNA: TGTGCCAGCAGGCCGGGACAGGGGGACGGGGATGAGCAGTTCTTC. The chain has TRBV2 and TRBJ2-1; the match to TRBD1 covers 11 bases. Germline V lookup: CDR1 SNHLY, CDR2 FYNNEI. V gave up 6 bases and J gave up 8 bases; unmatched junction bases: 9. The CDR3 extends over 15 amino acids.

The V and J genes are TRBV19 and TRBJ2-3; 10 positions agree with TRBD1. The germline CDR1 and CDR2 sequences are LNHDA and SQIVND (reference sequence). V shed 9 bases, J shed 4 bases, and the junction held 7 bases outside the gene matches. The CDR3 is 14 amino acids. CDR3 sequence reads: CASRDRGGSDTQYF. The CDR3, as DNA: TGTGCCAGCCGGGACAGGGGTGGCTCAGATACGCAGTATTTT.

This clone was seen once. The chain is built from TRBV7-2 and TRBJ1-3; D gene uncertain. Germline V gene data show CDR1 as SGHTA and CDR2 as FQGNSA. V lost 4 bases and J lost 9, with 25 bases in between. The CDR3 extends over 17 amino acids. The CDR3 is CASSSQFEQRSVGTIYF. The CDR3 DNA reads TGTGCCAGCAGCTCGCAATTCGAACAGCGCTCTGTAGGCACCATATATTTT. The complete variable domain, with remaining parts taken from reference TRBV7-2 and TRBJ1-3, reads GAGVSQSPSNKVTEKGKDVELRCDPISGHTALYWYRQSLGQGLEFLIYFQGNSAPDKSGLPSDRFSAERTGGSVSTLTIQRTQQEDSAVYLCASSSQFEQRSVGTIYFGEGSWLTVV.

Comments on this clone: Different DNA sequences within this sample yield the same CDR3. The rearrangement links TRBV5-4 to TRBJ2-1; D possibly corresponds to TRBD2 (5 bases). The germline CDR1 and CDR2 sequences are SGHNT and YYREEE (reference sequence). V dropped 0 bases and J dropped 8 bases, with 9 bases sitting between them. The CDR3 totals 13 residues. The CDR3: CASSLGGSDEQFF. As DNA, the CDR3 is TGTGCCAGCAGCTTGGGTGGGAGCGATGAGCAGTTCTTC.

A note on this clone: The sample carries other DNA sequences with the same CDR3. The chain recombines TRBV27 with TRBJ2-1, with D possibly TRBD1 on 5 matching bases. V was clipped by 4 bases and J by 0 bases, with 13 bases between them. CDR1 MNHEY and CDR2 SMNVEV come from the germline V gene (reference sequence). The CDR3 is made up of 16 amino acids. The DNA of the CDR3 is TGTGCCAGCAGTTCTACAGGTTTGAGCTCCTACAATGAGCAGTTCTTC. This encodes CASSSTGLSSYNEQFF.

A single count supports this clone. This chain links TRBV6-1 with TRBJ2-2, with 7 bases aligning to TRBD2. This CDR3 comprises 16 residues. Germline CDR1 reads MNHNS; CDR2 reads SASEGT. V shed 2 bases and J 8 bases; nucleotides not matched to a gene: 11. CDR3 nucleotides: TGTGCCAGCAGTGAATGGGGCCTAGCGGCCTATGGGGAGCTGTTTTTT. This encodes CASSEWGLAAYGELFF.

The chain combines TRBV2 with TRBJ2-7, with a weak D call TRBD2 (5 bases). The CDR3 spans 13 residues. CDR1 and CDR2 from the germline V gene are SNHLY and FYNNEI. The CDR3: CAEGGLETYEQYF. CDR3 coding DNA: TGTGCTGAAGGCGGACTCGAGACCTACGAGCAGTACTTC.

Concerning this clone itself: Other DNA variants within this sample encode the same CDR3. The CDR3 here is CASSIRGPYEQYF. DNA for the CDR3: TGTGCCAGTAGTATAAGGGGACCCTACGAGCAGTACTTC. This chain connects TRBV19 to TRBJ2-7; D is tentatively TRBD1 or TRBD2 (5 bases each). Trimming took off 2 bases at V and 2 bases at J, with 7 bases between the two ends. The CDR3 has 13 amino acids. CDR1 LNHDA and CDR2 SQIVND come from the germline V gene (reference sequence). The entire variable domain, with the rest obtained from reference TRBV19 and TRBJ2-7, is as follows: DGGITQSPKYLFRKEGQNVTLSCEQNLNHDAMYWYRQDPGQGLRLIYYSQIVNDFQKGDIAEGYSVSREKKESFPLTVTSAQKNPTAFYLCASSIRGPYEQYFGPGTRLTVT.

The gene calls are TRBV27 and TRBJ1-6, with D possibly being TRBD1 (5 bases). The CDR3 spans 16 residues. The ends were cut back, 5 bases at V and 3 bases at J, with 14 bases in the middle. The germline gives CDR1 MNHEY, CDR2 SMNVEV (reference sequence). Here the CDR3 DNA reads TGTGCCAGCAGTCCAAGTGCAGGGCACTATAATTCACCCCTCCACTTT. Translating it yields CASSPSAGHYNSPLHF.

J is TRBJ2-5 and V is TRBV7-9, with 12 bases fitting TRBD1. The CDR3 contains 16 residues. Germline-derived CDR1 and CDR2 are SEHNR and FQNEAQ (reference sequence). Trimming took 8 bases from V and 5 from J; bases not matched to a gene: 12. CDR3 bases: TGTGCCAGCCCCCCTGCGGGACAGGGGGCCGGGGAGACCCAGTACTTC. It yields the protein CASPPAGQGAGETQYF.

CDR3 sequence reads: CASLSEGDVLTDTQYF. The CDR3 DNA reads TGTGCCAGCCTTTCTGAGGGGGACGTACTAACAGATACGCAGTATTTT. The J gene is TRBJ2-3, the V gene TRBV2; D may be TRBD1 (6 bases). Germline-derived CDR1 and CDR2 are SNHLY and FYNNEI. This CDR3 region has 16 residues. V was pared by 8 bases and J by 3 bases, with 21 bases between.

As for this clone: Within the sample, other DNA sequences also encode this same CDR3. The V call is TRBV30, the J call TRBJ1-2; D call uncertain. The CDR3 covers 11 residues. Looked up from germline, CDR1 is GTSNPN and CDR2 is SVGIG (reference sequence). The V end was cut by 1 base, the J end by 6 bases, with 6 bases between. CDR3 protein: CAWSGGNGYTF. The CDR3 DNA reads TGTGCCTGGAGTGGAGGAAATGGCTACACCTTC.

This clone came up once. The chain employs TRBV11-2 and TRBJ1-5; no clear D gene. This CDR3 has 12 residues. Germline V gene lookup returns CDR1 SGHAT and CDR2 FQNNGV. Trimming took 5 bases from V and 2 from J, leaving 4 bases between them. The CDR3 coding sequence is TGTGCCAGCAGCGACGGCAATCAGCCCCAGCATTTT. Translation gives CASSDGNQPQHF.

The chain uses TRBV28 and TRBJ2-3; no definite D call. Looked up from germline, CDR1 is MDHEN and CDR2 is SYDVKM. The V end was cut by 7 bases, the J end by 4 bases, with 12 bases between. There are 13 residues in the CDR3. This CDR3 reads CASIGEGPDTQYF. For the CDR3, the DNA is TGTGCCAGCATAGGAGAAGGGCCAGATACGCAGTATTTT.

For the CDR3, the DNA is TGTGCCAGCAGTTACGGGATGGTCGACGAGCAGTACTTC. It codes for CASSYGMVDEQYF. The chain recombines TRBV6-6 with TRBJ2-7; D is uncertain. From germline, CDR1 is MNHNY and CDR2 SVGAGI (reference sequence). Trimming stripped 2 bases from V and 5 bases from J, with 10 bases between. The CDR3 covers 13 residues.

The rearrangement uses TRBV11-1 and TRBJ2-3; a possible D gene is TRBD1 (6 bases). V was pared by 2 bases and J by 3 bases, with 12 bases between. This CDR3 spans 15 amino acids. Germline V gives CDR1 SGHAT, CDR2 FQDESV (reference sequence). The CDR3 nucleotides read TGTGCCAGCAGCTTAAGTAGAGGACAGACAGATACGCAGTATTTT. Its protein is CASSLSRGQTDTQYF.

To note about this clone: Germline is not matched at one junction end, which may reflect a read error. The genes are TRBV6-1 and TRBJ2-3, with 7 bases aligning to TRBD1. CDR3 length: 16 residues. CDR1 and CDR2 (germline): MNHNS, SASEGT. The CDR3 protein is CASREGGLLGIDTQYF. The CDR3 DNA sequence: TGTGCCAGCAGAGAAGGGGGCTTATTGGGGATAGATACGCAGTATTTT.

CDR3 DNA: TGTGCCAGCAGCCCAGCCCTAGGCTCGCAAGAGACCCAGTACTTC. Its protein product is CASSPALGSQETQYF. This chain uses TRBV13 with TRBJ2-5; D gene ambiguous. This CDR3 is built from 15 residues. CDR1 is PRHDT, CDR2 FYEKMQ, per germline (reference sequence). The V gene lost 5 bases and the J gene lost 2 bases, with 15 bases spanning the gap.

The chain has TRBV7-9 and TRBJ1-6; the D is unclear. Trimming shortened V by 4 bases and J by 10 bases, and 17 bases separated the two germline ends. The CDR3 spans 15 residues. Germline CDR1 reads SEHNR; CDR2 reads FQNEAQ (reference sequence). The CDR3 DNA is TGTGCCAGCAGCTGGCTAGGTAGTAGCGACTCACCCCTCCACTTT. Protein product: CASSWLGSSDSPLHF.

The chain couples TRBV4-1 to TRBJ2-7; possibly TRBD2 for D (6 bases). V lost 2 bases, J lost 4 bases, and 15 bases lay in between. The CDR3 sequence is 15 residues long. The germline V gene has CDR1 MGHRA and CDR2 YSYEKL. This CDR3 reads CASSQTQGLEYEQYF. CDR3 DNA: TGCGCCAGCAGCCAAACCCAGGGACTTGAATACGAGCAGTACTTC.

The chain uses TRBV11-1 and TRBJ2-3; 11 bases match TRBD2. Germline loops: CDR1 SGHAT, CDR2 FQDESV (reference sequence). The CDR3 is 16 residues long. The V and J ends lost 1 base and 4 bases, in that order; junction bases with no gene match: 4. CDR3 nucleotides: TGTGCCAGCAGCTTAGTGGCTAGCGGGGGGTCAGATACGCAGTATTTT. Translation gives CASSLVASGGSDTQYF.

V gene TRBV9 combines with J gene TRBJ2-1; no firm D call. CDR1 SGDLS and CDR2 YYNGEE come from the germline V gene. Trimming shortened V by 3 bases and J by 9 bases, and 13 bases separated the two germline ends. This CDR3 contains 13 residues. In DNA, the CDR3 is TGTGCCAGCAGCGCCATGGATATCCCTGAGCAGTTCTTC. Translation gives CASSAMDIPEQFF.

The table lists this clone with a few counts. The chain couples TRBV30 to TRBJ2-1, with 7 bases fitting TRBD2. The CDR3 totals 15 residues. Trimming cost V 1 base and J 9 bases; bases outside gene matches: 12. Germline V gives CDR1 GTSNPN, CDR2 SVGIG (reference sequence). CDR3 loop: CAWSGRGSMSIEQFF. The CDR3, as DNA: TGTGCCTGGAGTGGGCGGGGGTCGATGTCTATTGAGCAGTTCTTC.

The rearrangement links TRBV7-9 to TRBJ1-3; D remains unclear. Between the trimmed V and J ends, which lost 5 bases and 0 bases, there was a span of 14 bases. The germline gives CDR1 SEHNR, CDR2 FQNEAQ (reference sequence). The CDR3 runs to 16 residues. The CDR3 nucleotides read TGTGCCAGCAGCCTATCCCTCTCCGCCTCTGGAAACACCATATATTTT. Encoded protein: CASSLSLSASGNTIYF.

V and J are TRBV5-1 and TRBJ1-6; D not resolved. The CDR3 consists of 13 residues. Trimming took off 2 bases at V and 6 bases at J, with 6 bases between the two ends. CDR1 is SGHRS and CDR2 is YFSETQ in the germline V gene. DNA for the CDR3: TGCGCCAGCAGCTTTGATACTAATTCACCCCTCCACTTT. Translated, it gives CASSFDTNSPLHF.